This entry lists 25 T cell receptor beta chains sequenced from one sample in a study of blood T cell repertoires in COVID-19. Sequenced by immunoSEQ multiplex PCR; TCRdb stores in-frame clones only, minus some. The sample includes fewer than 250,000 clones, under 90% of them seen just once. The material sequenced was PBMCs or T cells enriched from blood (not recorded which). The receptors stem from a man in his 60s who had recovered from COVID-19.

The gene calls are TRBV9 and TRBJ2-3; 11 bases line up with TRBD2. Germline V gene sequence: CDR1 SGDLS, CDR2 YYNGEE. Losses at the gene ends were 0 bases for V and 1 base for J; bases not matched to a gene: 4. The CDR3 is made up of 17 amino acids. In DNA, the CDR3 is TGTGCCAGCAGCGTAGGTAGCGGGGGGGGAGGCACAGATACGCAGTATTTT. Residues: CASSVGSGGGGTDTQYF.

The rearrangement joins TRBV7-2 to TRBJ1-2, with a tentative D call TRBD1 (5 bases). This CDR3 is built from 15 residues. Looked up from germline, CDR1 is SGHTA and CDR2 is FQGNSA. The V end was cut by 1 base, the J end by 4 bases, with 13 bases between. The CDR3 nucleotides read TGTGCCAGCAGCTTAGTGGCGGGGCTAGGCTATGGCTACACCTTC. Protein: CASSLVAGLGYGYTF. The variable domain in full, completed from reference TRBV7-2 and TRBJ1-2, reads GAGVSQSPSNKVTEKGKDVELRCDPISGHTALYWYRQSLGQGLEFLIYFQGNSAPDKSGLPSDRFSAERTGGSVSTLTIQRTQQEDSAVYLCASSLVAGLGYGYTFGSGTRLTVV.

The rearrangement uses TRBV7-2 and TRBJ2-4, with D unresolved. V shed 5 bases and J shed 1 base, with 21 bases lying between them. Germline V gene sequence: CDR1 SGHTA, CDR2 FQGNSA. The CDR3 length is 18 residues. This CDR3 is CASSPPFVLNSAKNIQYF. CDR3 sequence (DNA): TGTGCCAGCAGCCCACCTTTCGTGCTGAACAGTGCCAAAAACATTCAGTACTTC.

This clone came up once. The chain couples TRBV5-1 to TRBJ1-6, with TRBD1 matching 10 bases. The V segment lost 0 bases and the J segment 10 bases; nucleotides outside the gene matches: 7. CDR3 length: 16 residues. Germline CDR1 and CDR2: SGHRS and YFSETQ. The CDR3 region is CASSLAGDRGLSPLHF. DNA of the CDR3: TGCGCCAGCAGCTTGGCCGGGGACAGGGGCCTCTCACCCCTCCACTTT. Together with reference TRBV5-1 and TRBJ1-6, the CDR3 gives the full variable domain: KAGVTQTPRYLIKTRGQQVTLSCSPISGHRSVSWYQQTPGQGLQFLFEYFSETQRNKGNFPGRFSGRQFSNSRSEMNVSTLELGDSALYLCASSLAGDRGLSPLHFGNGTRLTVT.

The J gene is TRBJ2-3, the V gene TRBV10-3; 13 nucleotides match TRBD2. V lost 7 bases, J lost 4 bases, and 17 bases stayed unmatched. CDR1 ENHRY and CDR2 SYGVKD come from the germline V gene. The CDR3 runs to 19 residues. CDR3 region: CAITKTSGGPGRSSDTQYF. CDR3 DNA sequence: TGTGCCATCACCAAGACTAGCGGGGGGCCGGGTAGAAGTTCAGATACGCAGTATTTT.

This clone was seen ten or more times. The rearrangement uses TRBV7-9 and TRBJ2-2; D is uncertain. This CDR3 is built from 16 residues. The V gene's germline CDR1 is SEHNR and CDR2 FQNEAQ (reference sequence). Between the trimmed V and J ends, which lost 1 base and 0 bases, there was a span of 9 bases. CDR3 in DNA: TGTGCCAGCAGCTTAGATAGAGCGCCGAACACCGGGGAGCTGTTTTTT. This gives the protein CASSLDRAPNTGELFF.

This clone was counted a single time. The CDR3, as DNA: TGTGCCAGCAGTACCCCGGGACTAGCGAAAAATGAGCAGTTCTTC. Translated, it gives CASSTPGLAKNEQFF. The gene calls are TRBV6-5 and TRBJ2-1; TRBD2 aligns across 10 bases. CDR1 and CDR2 from the germline V gene are MNHEY and SVGAGI. The V segment lost 5 bases and the J segment 7 bases; nucleotides outside the gene matches: 8. The CDR3 is 15 residues long.

This clone was recorded a few times. The chain uses TRBV29-1 and TRBJ1-4, with D maybe TRBD1 (6 bases). CDR1 and CDR2 (germline): SQVTM, ANQGSEA. Trimming stripped 7 bases from V and 5 bases from J, with 8 bases between. The CDR3 spans 11 residues. The CDR3 is CSGTENEKLFF. CDR3 coding DNA: TGCAGCGGGACAGAAAATGAAAAACTGTTTTTT. Looking up the rest from reference TRBV29-1 and TRBJ1-4 gives the full variable domain: SAVISQKPSRDICQRGTSLTIQCQVDSQVTMMFWYRQQPGQSLTLIATANQGSEATYESGFVIDKFPISRPNLTFSTLTVSNMSPEDSSIYLCSGTENEKLFFGSGTQLSVL.

The V call is TRBV30, the J call TRBJ1-3; D not certain. This CDR3 is 13 amino acids long. The germline V and J ends were trimmed by 4 bases and 9 bases, with 16 bases remaining between them. Germline V lookup: CDR1 GTSNPN, CDR2 SVGIG (reference sequence). CDR3 region: CAWMALRVGTIYF. CDR3 in DNA: TGTGCCTGGATGGCCCTGAGGGTTGGCACCATATATTTT.

V gene TRBV3-1 (or the pseudogene TRBV3-2) combines with J gene TRBJ2-5; TRBD2 aligns across 12 bases. J gave up 4 bases and V 4 bases, and 7 bases lay outside the gene matches. This CDR3 contains 16 residues. The germline V gene has CDR1 LGHDT and CDR2 YNNKEL (reference sequence). Here the CDR3 reads CASSRRTSGVRETQYF. DNA for the CDR3: TGTGCCAGCAGCCGCAGGACTAGCGGGGTGAGAGAGACCCAGTACTTC.

V usage is TRBV7-9 and J usage is TRBJ1-4, with 7 bases lining up with TRBD1. The J segment lost 6 bases and the V segment lost 5 bases, leaving 9 bases of the junction unmatched. Germline loops: CDR1 SEHNR, CDR2 FQNEAQ (reference sequence). This CDR3 is 15 amino acids long. The CDR3 sequence: CASSDQGTVHEKLFF. The CDR3 coding sequence is TGTGCCAGCAGCGACCAAGGGACAGTCCATGAAAAACTGTTTTTT.

The genes are TRBV2 and TRBJ1-6, with a possible D match to TRBD1 (6 bases). This CDR3 is built from 14 residues. Germline assignment: CDR1 SNHLY and CDR2 FYNNEI. V was clipped by 6 bases and J by 7 bases, with 13 bases between them. CDR3 coding DNA: TGTGCCAGCAGGGTAACAGGGAGCAATTCACCCCTCCACTTT. It specifies CASRVTGSNSPLHF.

V usage is TRBV18 and J usage is TRBJ1-5; TRBD1 matches 7 bases. CDR1 is KGHSH, CDR2 LQKENI, per germline. The CDR3 sequence is 13 residues long. V shed 3 bases and J 4 bases; nucleotides not matched to a gene: 0. The CDR3 DNA reads as TGTGCCAGCTCACCGACAGGGAATCAGCCCCAGCATTTT. Translated: CASSPTGNQPQHF.

The CDR3 loop reads CASTQGGKNSNQPQHF. In DNA, the CDR3 is TGTGCCAGTACCCAGGGGGGAAAGAATAGCAATCAGCCCCAGCATTTT. The chain is built from TRBV19 and TRBJ1-5; TRBD1 matches 7 bases. The CDR3 loop spans 16 amino acids. V lost 7 bases, J lost 0 bases, and 9 bases stayed unmatched. Germline CDR1 reads LNHDA; CDR2 reads SQIVND (reference sequence). The complete variable domain, with remaining parts taken from reference TRBV19 and TRBJ1-5, reads DGGITQSPKYLFRKEGQNVTLSCEQNLNHDAMYWYRQDPGQGLRLIYYSQIVNDFQKGDIAEGYSVSREKKESFPLTVTSAQKNPTAFYLCASTQGGKNSNQPQHFGDGTRLSIL.

This clone turned up a few times. The chain employs TRBV5-1 and TRBJ1-5; 8 bases map to TRBD1. Germline V gene sequence: CDR1 SGHRS, CDR2 YFSETQ. V lost 4 bases to trimming and J lost 2 bases; unmatched junction nucleotides: 2. The length of the CDR3 is 14 residues. This chain's CDR3 is CASSTTGGNQPQHF. The CDR3 DNA reads as TGCGCCAGCAGCACGACAGGGGGCAATCAGCCCCAGCATTTT.

The rearrangement links TRBV21-1 to TRBJ2-7; no DNA check was done on the table's D call, TRBD1. TRBV21-1 represents a pseudogene. This CDR3 has 17 amino acids. CDR3 protein: CASSKKTKRTGPYEQYF. CDR3 nucleotide sequence: TGTGCCAGCAGCAAAAAGACTAAGAGGACAGGACCCTACGAGCAGTACTTC.

The chain employs TRBV2 and TRBJ1-4; D is unclear. The CDR3 extends over 15 amino acids. V lost 4 bases and J 0 bases, leaving 9 bases between the germline ends. CDR1 is SNHLY, CDR2 FYNNEI, per germline. This chain's CDR3 is CASSGGLTTNEKLFF. In nucleotides, the CDR3 is TGTGCCAGCAGTGGAGGACTAACAACTAATGAAAAACTGTTTTTT.

The rearrangement uses TRBV5-5 and TRBJ2-1; a weak D match, TRBD1 (6 bases). The CDR3 totals 12 residues. Trimming removed 4 bases from V and 8 bases from J, with 10 bases in between. Germline CDR1 and CDR2: SGHKS and YYEKEE (reference sequence). The CDR3 region has the DNA TGTGCCAGCAGCAGGACAGTCGATGAGCAGTTCTTC. This codes for CASSRTVDEQFF.

This chain links TRBV2 with TRBJ1-1, with D perhaps matching TRBD1 (5 bases). In germline, CDR1 is SNHLY, CDR2 FYNNEI. Trimming removed 6 bases at V and 11 bases at J, with 10 bases between. This CDR3 comprises 10 residues. In DNA, the CDR3 is TGTGCCAGCAGGGGGCGCAGGGCTTTCTTT. Protein: CASRGRRAFF.

This chain connects TRBV7-9 to TRBJ1-4; a possible D gene is TRBD1 (5 bases). Trimming pared 5 bases from V and 7 bases from J, leaving 17 bases between. Looked up from germline, CDR1 is SEHNR and CDR2 is FQNEAQ (reference sequence). The CDR3 runs 15 residues. CDR3 in DNA: TGTGCCAGCAGCCCTACGGGAGGGGTGGGTGAAAAACTGTTTTTT. It specifies CASSPTGGVGEKLFF.

The rearrangement uses TRBV30 and TRBJ1-3; a possible D gene is TRBD1 (5 bases). In germline, CDR1 is GTSNPN, CDR2 SVGIG (reference sequence). With 2 bases removed from V and 4 bases from J, the gap between germline ends came to 9 bases. CDR3 length equals 13 residues. CDR3 amino acids: CAWSQAGGNTIYF. The CDR3 nucleotides read TGTGCCTGGAGTCAGGCAGGGGGAAACACCATATATTTT.

V usage is TRBV25-1 and J usage is TRBJ1-2, with D uncertain. From germline, CDR1 is MGHDK and CDR2 SYGVNS. The V end lost 3 bases, the J end lost 4 bases, and 12 bases lay between the germline ends. This CDR3 comprises 14 residues. This CDR3 is CASSEFVPLYGYTF. The CDR3 DNA sequence: TGTGCCAGCAGTGAGTTCGTCCCCCTCTATGGCTACACCTTC.

This clone was seen many times. This chain uses TRBV5-1 with TRBJ2-7; maybe TRBD2 (5 bases). This CDR3 has 14 residues. V dropped 2 bases and J dropped 6 bases, with 15 bases sitting between them. CDR1 and CDR2 from the germline V gene are SGHRS and YFSETQ. As DNA, the CDR3 is TGCGCCAGCAGCTTCCACACTAGAGGCGGCGAGCAGTACTTC. This codes for CASSFHTRGGEQYF.

This sequence joins TRBV28 and TRBJ1-5; a weak D match, TRBD1 (6 bases). V gave up 7 bases and J gave up 4 bases, with 14 bases separating them. Germline V gene data show CDR1 as MDHEN and CDR2 as SYDVKM. CDR3 length: 14 residues. The CDR3 loop reads CASTQQQGNQPQHF. The CDR3 DNA reads as TGTGCCAGCACCCAGCAACAGGGAAATCAGCCCCAGCATTTT.

About this clone: This same CDR3 is encoded by further DNA sequences in the sample. The V call is TRBV20-1, the J call TRBJ2-7; D is unclear. CDR1 and CDR2 (germline): DFQATT, SNEGSKA (reference sequence). The CDR3 has 11 residues. V was clipped by 6 bases and J by 1 base, with 7 bases between them. CDR3 sequence: CSARDSYEQYF. CDR3 DNA: TGCAGTGCCCGAGATTCCTACGAGCAGTACTTC.